This T cell receptor (beta chain) was retrieved from a study of cytomegalovirus exposure and HLA in healthy donors. Overall study results and limits: Analysis was carried out at a later point, and it linked a missense DCLRE1C variant to TCR beta V- and J-gene trimming. Among TCR sequences, most were rare, though some public TCRs appeared in many donors. The listing of 150 to 200 TCR beta chains classed them as cytomegalovirus-associated.

Amplification used 60 Vbeta primers and 13 Jbeta primers. Assay used: immunoSEQ multiplex PCR; TCRdb lists only in-frame clones, some missing. The repertoire consists of 50,000 to 60,000 clones, with roughly 73% occurring once and the leading ten covering approximately 2.7%. Healthy bone marrow donors supplied every sample. This clone was observed a single time. Its matching antigen is unknown. The sequence was collected from a man younger than 35 in good health and CMV-seronegative. The sample taken for sequencing was PBMCs.

The CDR3 region is CAWRHSWGGEKLFF. CDR3 nucleotides: TGTGCCTGGAGGCACTCCTGGGGCGGTGAAAAACTGTTTTTT. The chain carries TRBV30 and TRBJ1-4, with D tentatively TRBD1 (5 bases). The ends were cut back, 3 bases at V and 7 bases at J, with 15 bases in the middle. The CDR3 is made up of 14 amino acids. CDR1 and CDR2 (germline): GTSNPN, SVGIG (reference sequence).